This T cell receptor beta chain was profiled in a study of immune evolution from preneoplasia to lung adenocarcinoma. TCRdb's copy holds only in-frame clones and misses some; the assay was immunoSEQ multiplex PCR. Among about 4,100 clones, more than 75% were seen once, and the ten largest hold 14% to 15%. The germline V gene has CDR1 MNHNS and CDR2 SASEGT. The J segment lost 0 bases and the V segment lost 8 bases, leaving 4 bases of the junction unmatched. This CDR3 has 15 amino acids. The receptor's source is a person aged 65-85 years with invasive lung adenocarcinoma. Some clones in this sample may be carry-over from other donors' samples. Sequencing input: FFPE invasive lung adenocarcinoma tissue. V usage is TRBV6-1 and J usage is TRBJ2-1; 10 nucleotides match TRBD1. CDR3 loop: CASVRDRGSYNEQFF. DNA of the CDR3: TGTGCCAGCGTCCGGGACAGGGGCTCCTACAATGAGCAGTTCTTC.